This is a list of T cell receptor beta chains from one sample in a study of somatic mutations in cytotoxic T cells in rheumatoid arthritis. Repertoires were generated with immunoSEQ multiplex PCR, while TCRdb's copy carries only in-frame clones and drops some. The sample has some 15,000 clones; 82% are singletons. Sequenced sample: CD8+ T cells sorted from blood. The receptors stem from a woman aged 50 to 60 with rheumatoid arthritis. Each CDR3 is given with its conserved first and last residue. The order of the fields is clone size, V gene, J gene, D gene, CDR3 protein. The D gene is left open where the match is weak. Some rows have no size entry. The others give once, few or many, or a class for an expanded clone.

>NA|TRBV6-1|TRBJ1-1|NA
CASSGGYSGAFF
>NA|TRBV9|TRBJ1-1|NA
CASSAGNRAFF
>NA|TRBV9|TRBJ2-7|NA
CASQGASYEQYF
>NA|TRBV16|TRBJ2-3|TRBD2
CASSQSSGTSGRFTDTQYF
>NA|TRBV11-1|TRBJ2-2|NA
CASTTRIPSANTGELFF
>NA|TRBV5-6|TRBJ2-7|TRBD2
CASSSSGRISYEQYF
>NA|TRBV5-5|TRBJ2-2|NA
CASSFLDGNTGELFF
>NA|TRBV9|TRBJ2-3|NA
CASSVEGTSTDTQYF
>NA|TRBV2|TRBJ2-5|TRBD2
CANAVSGGLQETQYF
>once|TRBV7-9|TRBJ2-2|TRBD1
CASSIPGQGWSGELFF
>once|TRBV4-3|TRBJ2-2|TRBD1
CASSQDRTGGGELFF
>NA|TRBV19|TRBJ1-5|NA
CASSIVPGGNQPQHF
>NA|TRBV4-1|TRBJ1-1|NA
CASSQGRGNTEAFF
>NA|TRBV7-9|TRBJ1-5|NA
CASSLQNQPQHF
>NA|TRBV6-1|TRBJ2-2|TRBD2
CASGGRLDTGELFF
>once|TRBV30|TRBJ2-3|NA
CAWKGGLADHTDTQYF
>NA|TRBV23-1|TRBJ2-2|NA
CASSQSPFFGGRDGELFF
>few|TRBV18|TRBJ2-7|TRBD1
CASSPRDRGTYEQYF
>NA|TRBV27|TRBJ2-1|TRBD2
CASSSGLAIYNEQFF
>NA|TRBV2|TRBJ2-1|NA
CASSEKATAEQFF
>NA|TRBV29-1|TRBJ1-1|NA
CSVVMNTEAFF
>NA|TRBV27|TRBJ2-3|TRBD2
CASSILAGGPDTQYF
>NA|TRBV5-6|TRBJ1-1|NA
CASSGMNTEAFF